Shown below are 27 T cell receptor beta chains from a single sample sequenced in a study of beta chain features in type 1 diabetes. Expressed TCRB transcripts were sequenced after all isolated RNA was converted to cDNA. Produced via immunoSEQ multiplex PCR; TCRdb's table is partial and in-frame only. The repertoire includes 900,000 or so clones, roughly 16% of them detected once, and about 0.02% sits in the top ten. The source material was naive CD4+ T cells from blood. Receptors originate from a woman aged 18-30 years in good health.

The chain combines TRBV7-2 with TRBJ2-3; no firm D call. The V end lost 5 bases, the J end lost 6 bases, and 18 bases lay between the germline ends. Germline V CDR1 and CDR2: SGHTA, FQGNSA. The CDR3 runs 15 residues. This CDR3 is CASSRRANRGDTQYF. In DNA form, the CDR3 reads TGTGCCAGCAGCCGTAGGGCTAACCGAGGCGATACGCAGTATTTT.

The rearrangement uses TRBV21-1 and TRBJ1-1. TRBV21-1 is an annotated pseudogene. This CDR3 comprises 15 residues. CDR3: CASSLRHPGGTEAFF. The CDR3 DNA is TGTGCCAGCAGTCTGAGGCATCCCGGAGGGACTGAAGCTTTCTTT.

The rearrangement joins TRBV11-3 to TRBJ2-1, with D possibly TRBD2 on 5 matching bases. Trimming shortened V by 5 bases and J by 9 bases, and 11 bases separated the two germline ends. The CDR3 runs to 12 residues. Germline CDR1 and CDR2: SGHNT and YENEEA. The CDR3 is CASSHPGGEQFF. The CDR3 DNA follows: TGTGCCAGCAGCCACCCAGGAGGTGAGCAGTTCTTC. The variable domain in full, completed from reference TRBV11-3 and TRBJ2-1, reads EAGVVQSPRYKIIEKKQPVAFWCNPISGHNTLYWYLQNLGQGPELLIRYENEEAVDDSQLPKDRFSAERLKGVDSTLKIQPAELGDSAVYLCASSHPGGEQFFGPGTRLTVL.

The CDR3, as DNA: TGTGCCAGCAGCAACAGGGGGCGGGGAACTGGGGCCAACGTCCTGACTTTC. Amino acids: CASSNRGRGTGANVLTF. The V call is TRBV27, the J call TRBJ2-6; TRBD1 matches 9 bases. In germline, CDR1 is MNHEY, CDR2 SMNVEV (reference sequence). V was clipped by 6 bases and J by 2 bases; unmatched bases: 8. The CDR3 is 17 residues long.

CDR3 nucleotide sequence: TGCGCCAGCAGCTTGGAGGCAGGGGTCCTAAACTCCTACGAGCAGTACTTC. It encodes CASSLEAGVLNSYEQYF. This chain connects TRBV5-1 to TRBJ2-7, with D possibly matching TRBD1 (6 bases). Trimming took 0 bases from V and 0 from J, leaving 16 bases between them. CDR3 size: 17 residues. Germline values: CDR1 SGHRS, CDR2 YFSETQ. Using reference TRBV5-1 and TRBJ2-7 for the parts outside the CDR3, the full variable domain is KAGVTQTPRYLIKTRGQQVTLSCSPISGHRSVSWYQQTPGQGLQFLFEYFSETQRNKGNFPGRFSGRQFSNSRSEMNVSTLELGDSALYLCASSLEAGVLNSYEQYFGPGTRLTVT.

This clone came up a few times. The chain is built from TRBV7-2 and TRBJ2-4; D perhaps matches TRBD2 (5 bases). Deletions cut 4 bases from V and 6 bases from J, with 10 bases between. Germline V gene sequence: CDR1 SGHTA, CDR2 FQGNSA. This CDR3 region has 13 residues. The CDR3 DNA reads as TGTGCCAGCAGCTCCGGTCGGGGAAACATTCAGTACTTC. Protein product: CASSSGRGNIQYF.

This clone was recorded a few times. The rearrangement uses TRBV9 and TRBJ2-2; 10 bases align to TRBD2. The V gene end was trimmed by 3 bases and the J gene end by 5 bases; junction bases not matched to a gene: 4. Germline CDR1 SGDLS, CDR2 YYNGEE. This CDR3 contains 15 residues. CDR3 nucleotide sequence: TGTGCCAGCAGCGCGAGCGGGAGGGTAACCGGGGAGCTGTTTTTT. Translation: CASSASGRVTGELFF.

This chain joins TRBV6-5 and TRBJ2-3; 7 bases agree with TRBD1. V lost 6 bases to trimming and J lost 1 base; unmatched junction nucleotides: 7. Germline values: CDR1 MNHEY, CDR2 SVGAGI. The CDR3 sequence is 15 residues long. CDR3 in amino acids: CASSDRDGGTDTQYF. Here the CDR3 DNA reads TGTGCCAGCAGCGACAGGGACGGAGGCACAGATACGCAGTATTTT.

Regarding this clone: Other nucleotide sequences from this sample produce the same CDR3. This chain connects TRBV19 to TRBJ2-3; weak D call: TRBD2 (6 bases). With 8 bases removed from V and 0 bases from J, the gap between germline ends came to 12 bases. The CDR3 covers 14 residues. CDR1 LNHDA and CDR2 SQIVND come from the germline V gene (reference sequence). The CDR3 loop reads CASSISGSTDTQYF. The DNA of the CDR3 is TGTGCCAGTTCTATAAGCGGGAGCACAGATACGCAGTATTTT. Full variable domain (outside the CDR3, taken from reference TRBV19 and TRBJ2-3): DGGITQSPKYLFRKEGQNVTLSCEQNLNHDAMYWYRQDPGQGLRLIYYSQIVNDFQKGDIAEGYSVSREKKESFPLTVTSAQKNPTAFYLCASSISGSTDTQYFGPGTRLTVL.

This clone was counted once. The V gene is TRBV5-4, the J gene TRBJ1-4, with a tentative D call TRBD1 (6 bases). CDR1 is SGHNT and CDR2 is YYREEE in the germline V gene (reference sequence). The CDR3 is made up of 16 amino acids. Trimming cost V 4 bases and J 0 bases, with 13 bases left between them. The DNA for the CDR3 is TGTGCCAGCAGCACCGGGACAACTCCAACTAATGAAAAACTGTTTTTT. Its translation: CASSTGTTPTNEKLFF.

The chain employs TRBV25-1 and TRBJ2-7; D may be TRBD1 (5 bases). Germline lookup yields CDR1 MGHDK and CDR2 SYGVNS. This CDR3 has 13 amino acids. Trimming stripped 4 bases from V and 3 bases from J, with 10 bases between. CDR3 amino acids: CASSVTGRYEQYF. The DNA for the CDR3 is TGTGCCAGCAGTGTAACAGGCCGCTACGAGCAGTACTTC.

This clone appeared a few times. The chain uses TRBV7-9 and TRBJ1-1; D unclear. Germline assignment: CDR1 SEHNR and CDR2 FQNEAQ (reference sequence). V was shortened by 5 bases and J by 11 bases, with 21 bases between the two germline ends. CDR3 length: 14 residues. Here the CDR3 reads CASSQLAVEHAAFF. The DNA of the CDR3 is TGTGCCAGCAGCCAATTAGCAGTGGAGCATGCTGCTTTCTTT.

This clone has more than one count but fewer than ten. This sample also contains other DNA sequences that code for the same CDR3. The chain carries TRBV6-1 and TRBJ2-5, with TRBD1 matching over 9 bases. The CDR3 consists of 13 residues. Germline assignment: CDR1 MNHNS and CDR2 SASEGT. V was clipped by 6 bases and J by 3 bases; unmatched bases: 2. The CDR3 DNA reads as TGTGCCAGCAGGAGACAGGGGGAAGAGACCCAGTACTTC. Translated: CASRRQGEETQYF.

This clone was recorded a few times. This rearrangement joins TRBV10-1 to TRBJ2-3; the D is unclear. Trimming stripped 5 bases from V and 0 bases from J, with 6 bases between. The germline CDR1 and CDR2 sequences are WNHNN and SYGVQD (reference sequence). This CDR3 spans 13 amino acids. The CDR3 sequence is CASSPASTDTQYF. The DNA for the CDR3 is TGCGCCAGCAGTCCAGCGAGCACAGATACGCAGTATTTT.

In DNA form, the CDR3 reads TGTGCCTGGAGTCCAAGTAGAGCCGGGACTAGGGAAACCGGGGAGCTGTTTTTT. Translated, it gives CAWSPSRAGTRETGELFF. The chain couples TRBV30 to TRBJ2-2; 8 nucleotides match TRBD2. V lost 2 bases to trimming and J lost 5 bases; unmatched junction nucleotides: 16. Germline V gene lookup returns CDR1 GTSNPN and CDR2 SVGIG (reference sequence). There are 18 residues in the CDR3.

This clone was detected only a few times. The rearrangement joins TRBV19 to TRBJ1-1, with D unresolved. CDR1 LNHDA and CDR2 SQIVND come from the germline V gene (reference sequence). This CDR3 is 12 amino acids long. V was trimmed by 5 bases and J by 5 bases, leaving 9 bases between them. The CDR3 coding sequence is TGTGCCAGTAGTTACCTGCAAACTGAAGCTTTCTTT. Its translation is CASSYLQTEAFF.

CDR3 DNA: TGCGCCAGCAGCCAAGGAGCGGACGGCTACAATGAGCAGTTCTTC. Protein sequence: CASSQGADGYNEQFF. The rearrangement joins TRBV4-1 to TRBJ2-1; D is perhaps TRBD2 (5 bases). Between the trimmed V and J ends, which lost 1 base and 3 bases, there was a span of 10 bases. Germline V CDR1 and CDR2: MGHRA, YSYEKL. The CDR3 is made up of 15 amino acids.

This clone showed up just a few times. The chain joins TRBV6-6 to TRBJ1-2; 7 nucleotides align to TRBD1. The ends lost 6 bases at V and 6 bases at J; junction bases unmatched: 7. Germline CDR1 reads MNHNY; CDR2 reads SVGAGI (reference sequence). The CDR3 sequence is 13 residues long. In DNA, the CDR3 is TGTGCCAGCAGGATAACAGGGGTTGATGGCTACACCTTC. Protein sequence: CASRITGVDGYTF.

The chain uses TRBV5-1 and TRBJ2-5; TRBD1 matches at 8 bases. V was clipped by 1 base and J by 2 bases; unmatched bases: 4. The CDR3 contains 15 residues. The germline V gene encodes CDR1 SGHRS and CDR2 YFSETQ. The CDR3 here is CASSLRTGRQETQYF. CDR3 sequence (DNA): TGCGCCAGCAGCTTGAGGACAGGGCGACAAGAGACCCAGTACTTC.

The chain recombines TRBV19 with TRBJ2-6, with 8 bases fitting TRBD1. With V trimmed by 8 bases and J by 0 bases, 6 bases remained unmatched. Germline CDR1 is LNHDA and CDR2 is SQIVND (reference sequence). The CDR3 length is 16 residues. The DNA for the CDR3 is TGTGCCAGTTCCCGGGACAGGAGCTCTGGGGCCAACGTCCTGACTTTC. Residues: CASSRDRSSGANVLTF.

The rearrangement links TRBV2 to TRBJ2-3, with D uncertain. Germline CDR1 SNHLY, CDR2 FYNNEI. Trimming cost V 5 bases and J 6 bases, with 12 bases left between them. CDR3 length: 13 amino acids. The CDR3 bases are TGTGCCAGCAGTCAAAATAATTTCGATACGCAGTATTTT. Encoded protein: CASSQNNFDTQYF.

The chain links TRBV28 to TRBJ2-1; 10 nucleotides agree with TRBD2. Germline V gene sequence: CDR1 MDHEN, CDR2 SYDVKM. The J segment lost 7 bases and the V segment lost 4 bases, leaving 10 bases of the junction unmatched. CDR3 size: 16 residues. The CDR3 DNA reads TGTGCCAGCAGTTCCCCTAGCGGGAGCTTAGGGAATGAGCAGTTCTTC. Amino acid sequence: CASSSPSGSLGNEQFF.

The chain uses TRBV7-8 and TRBJ2-5; D not resolved. From germline, CDR1 is SGHVS and CDR2 FQNEAQ. V was trimmed by 2 bases and J by 4 bases, leaving 5 bases between them. This CDR3 is built from 12 residues. The CDR3 DNA is TGTGCCAGCAGCTTACACCGAGAGACCCAGTACTTC. Translated: CASSLHRETQYF.

The table lists this clone with a few counts. Distinct nucleotide sequences in the sample also encode this CDR3. The chain recombines TRBV19 with TRBJ2-2; TRBD2 might be the D (6 bases). CDR1 LNHDA and CDR2 SQIVND come from the germline V gene (reference sequence). V was shortened by 1 base and J by 4 bases, with 10 bases between the two germline ends. This CDR3 has 15 residues. The CDR3 DNA reads as TGTGCCAGTAGTATAGTAGGCGGGATCACCGGGGAGCTGTTTTTT. This translates into CASSIVGGITGELFF. The complete variable domain, with remaining parts taken from reference TRBV19 and TRBJ2-2, reads DGGITQSPKYLFRKEGQNVTLSCEQNLNHDAMYWYRQDPGQGLRLIYYSQIVNDFQKGDIAEGYSVSREKKESFPLTVTSAQKNPTAFYLCASSIVGGITGELFFGEGSRLTVL.

CDR3 protein: CASSKESRGVSYEQYF. The CDR3 nucleotides are TGTGCCAGCAGCAAAGAGTCACGCGGGGTCTCCTACGAGCAGTACTTC. The rearrangement joins TRBV21-1 to TRBJ2-7; the table gives TRBD2 as D, unverified against the DNA. TRBV21-1 is a pseudogene. This CDR3 comprises 16 residues.

CDR3: CASSLTGTNEQFF. CDR3 in DNA: TGTGCCAGCAGCTTAACAGGGACCAATGAGCAGTTCTTC. The chain links TRBV7-9 to TRBJ2-1; D may be TRBD1 (6 bases). This CDR3 spans 13 amino acids. From germline, CDR1 is SEHNR and CDR2 FQNEAQ (reference sequence). With 2 bases removed from V and 6 bases from J, the gap between germline ends came to 8 bases.

The V gene is TRBV19, the J gene TRBJ1-1; 7 bases line up with TRBD1. J was trimmed by 7 bases and V by 9 bases; bases with no gene match: 17. CDR1 is LNHDA and CDR2 is SQIVND in the germline V gene (reference sequence). The CDR3 length is 15 residues. The CDR3, as DNA: TGTGCCAGCCACAAAATTGACAGGGAACCAATTGAAGCTTTCTTT. Residues: CASHKIDREPIEAFF.